Below, one TCR beta chain is given with its context. What it binds is unknown. The PCR was carried out with 60 Vbeta primers and 13 Jbeta primers. Sequencing was performed with immunoSEQ multiplex PCR; in TCRdb, only in-frame clones are kept and a portion is missing. The table records some 170,000 clones, 70% to 90% of them present only once. This entry belongs to a study of cytomegalovirus exposure and HLA in healthy donors. Study context: Out of fewer than 400 genotyped donors, about 81% belonged to the Caucasian-associated ancestry cluster. Study results and limitations: The majority of CMV-associated TCR beta chains were reported as apparently HLA-restricted in a later analysis.

What was sequenced was PBMCs. This clonotype was obtained from a woman younger than 45 in good health and CMV-seropositive.

CDR3 DNA sequence: TGTGCCAGCAGCCCCGGACTCATGAACACTGAAGCTTTCTTT. Its protein is CASSPGLMNTEAFF. This chain connects TRBV5-6 to TRBJ1-1; D unclear. Germline V gives CDR1 SGHDT, CDR2 YYEEEE. Trimming removed 4 bases at V and 0 bases at J, with 10 bases between. The CDR3 contains 14 residues. The variable domain in full, completed from reference TRBV5-6 and TRBJ1-1, reads DAGVTQSPTHLIKTRGQQVTLRCSPKSGHDTVSWYQQALGQGPQFIFQYYEEEERQRGNFPDRFSGHQFPNYSSELNVNALLLGDSALYLCASSPGLMNTEAFFGQGTRLTVV.